This TCR beta chain was identified in a study of multiple sclerosis patients with progressive multifocal leukoencephalopathy. Regarding this clone: The target antigen is unknown.

Trimming stripped 4 bases from V and 11 bases from J, with 15 bases between. From germline, CDR1 is SGDLS and CDR2 YYNGEE. The CDR3 length is 12 residues. Each PCR contained spiked synthetic TR CDR3 controls spanning every V-J pairing. Assay: immunoSEQ multiplex PCR; the TCRdb copy retains only in-frame clones and omits some. The sample includes under 30,000 clones, less than 95% of them seen just once. General study findings and limits: Clones expanded at PML were already present before and during natalizumab. Less diverse TRB repertoires were suggested in most PML patients. Whether JC virus or general immunocompromise explains the findings remained unclear.

Time point defined: around 13 months of natalizumab therapy. The sample here was PBMCs, taken from a patient treated with natalizumab. This clonotype originated in a man younger than 45 with multiple sclerosis. The J gene is TRBJ1-1, the V gene TRBV9; the D gene is possibly TRBD1 (5 bases). This CDR3 reads CASSTGTEGAFF. The CDR3 nucleotides read TGTGCCAGCAGCACCGGGACGGAGGGCGCTTTCTTT.